This T cell receptor beta chain is drawn from a study of T cell responses to AZD1222 COVID-19 vaccine (dated by TCRdb to the early 2020s). In terms of the full investigation: AZD1222 recipients whose second dose came at about 4 weeks and those whose second dose came at about 12 weeks were combined into one group, since spike-specific TCR depth and breadth did not differ between the two schedules. Trial participants were enrolled by age into 18-55, 56-69 and 70-plus year subgroups, with roughly 160, 29 and 62 TCR-sequenced participants respectively. TCR sequencing covered 233 trial participants: about 210 given two doses of AZD1222 and around 26 given two doses of MenACWY control vaccine.

The CDR3 regions of human TCRbeta chains were subjected to immunosequencing. Per the authors' processing: TCRs in the repertoires were matched against a reference library of SARS-CoV-2-specific TCRs that had been generated with the MIRA antigen-specificity platform. Breadth was defined as the fraction of unique TCRs that were SARS-CoV-2-associated. Depth was defined as the fraction of total T cells that were SARS-CoV-2-associated. Using the MIRA data, each spike-specific TCR was assigned both to the spike region to which the TCR was reactive and to a CD4 or CD8 class. Log10-transformed breadth and depth values were compared by one-way ANOVA with Sidak's multiple comparisons tests. Imported from immuneACCESS, the table was reduced by TCRdb to in-frame sequences with V and J called. These copies leave out some clones; in studies compared against another copy, an unresolved V gene accounts for under half, and the cause of the remainder is not known. V and J calls and clone size are those listed in that table; D and trimming were worked out from the DNA. A total of under 95,000 clones appear in this sample, approximately 86% of them only once. The biggest ten clones account for around 8% of the sample.

From its cysteine to its phenylalanine, the CDR3 spans 15 amino acids. Kept here is only the CDR3 DNA, which spans 45 bases and is read in frame from base 1. V was cut back by 0 bases and J by 7 bases, leaving a gap of 15 bases between them. The germline V gene supplies CDR1 KGHSH and CDR2 LQKENI. Results and caveats for the whole study, not just this receptor: Because no samples from the day 14 peak response were available, repertoires could be characterized only after the peak T cell response. Conclusions about previously exposed vaccinees are limited, since just a handful of AZD1222 recipients were seropositive for SARS-CoV-2 at baseline. After two AZD1222 doses, both the breadth and the depth of spike-specific TCRs were significantly higher than at day 0 and than in MenACWY recipients. Reportedly, almost half of the unique spike-specific TCRs recognized epitopes lying outside the regions that are mutated in the B.1.351 and B.1.1.7 variants. Participants were mostly white British and included more females than males, and it was suggested by the authors that clonal diversity may have been underestimated. In the small 56-69-year group, the increase in depth fell short of significance, most likely because of low power. CD4 TCRs associated with the vaccine covered the entire spike protein, and the dominant responses were in regions 160-218 and 743-854.

A remark on this clone: It lacks a known antigen. Qualities for individual bases were not recorded, and no much larger clone is one base off.

The time point label of this sample denotes: baseline before first vaccination. Vaccinee samples were obtained from the UK trials COV001 and COV002, which included a single-blind randomized controlled phase 2/3 trial of AZD1222 (ChAdOx1 nCoV-19) in healthy adults. Trial participant PBMC samples were collected at day 0 and day 28 after the second dose for TCRbeta chain sequencing. Recombination connected TRBV18 to TRBJ1-2, with no confidently assigned D gene. This receptor was obtained from an adult in good health. Source: peripheral blood, taken on day 0 of AZD1222 vaccination. The CDR3 region reads CASSPPGLVLVGYTF. The DNA sequence is TGTGCCAGCTCACCACCGGGCCTAGTCTTGGTTGGCTACACCTTC. Reference TRBV18 and TRBJ1-2 proteins supply the regions before and after the CDR3; the full variable domain is: NAGVMQNPRHLVRRRGQEARLRCSPMKGHSHVYWYRQLPEEGLKFMVYLQKENIIDESGMPKERFSAEFPKEGPSILRIQQVVRGDSAAYFCASSPPGLVLVGYTFGSGTRLTVV.